This T cell receptor beta chain emerged from a study of T cells after yellow fever vaccination. Study outcomes and limitations: Clonotypes appearing in both CD4 and CD8 compartments existed, and their share was small. After the booster, approximately 95% of CD4 and about 90% of CD8 primary-response clones were re-detected.

TCRdb re-called the 5' RACE reads through MiXCR, storing one row per CDR3 protein. The sample lists some 350,000 distinct CDR3 sequences, roughly 8.7% occurring once. Comments on this clonotype: Antigen unknown.

The V gene's germline CDR1 is MNHEY and CDR2 SVGEGT. Losses at the gene ends were 7 bases for V and 2 bases for J; bases not matched to a gene: 10. The CDR3 contains 15 residues. The starting material was PBMCs, obtained on the day of the first yellow fever vaccination. The receptor was derived from a man between 18 and 29 years old who received the YFV17D yellow fever vaccine. The chain employs TRBV6-2 or TRBV6-3 and TRBJ1-1; TRBD1 matches at 7 bases. The CDR3 DNA reads as TGTGCCAGCATTCCCCCAGGGGGGGGAAACACTGAAGCTTTCTTT. It specifies CASIPPGGGNTEAFF.